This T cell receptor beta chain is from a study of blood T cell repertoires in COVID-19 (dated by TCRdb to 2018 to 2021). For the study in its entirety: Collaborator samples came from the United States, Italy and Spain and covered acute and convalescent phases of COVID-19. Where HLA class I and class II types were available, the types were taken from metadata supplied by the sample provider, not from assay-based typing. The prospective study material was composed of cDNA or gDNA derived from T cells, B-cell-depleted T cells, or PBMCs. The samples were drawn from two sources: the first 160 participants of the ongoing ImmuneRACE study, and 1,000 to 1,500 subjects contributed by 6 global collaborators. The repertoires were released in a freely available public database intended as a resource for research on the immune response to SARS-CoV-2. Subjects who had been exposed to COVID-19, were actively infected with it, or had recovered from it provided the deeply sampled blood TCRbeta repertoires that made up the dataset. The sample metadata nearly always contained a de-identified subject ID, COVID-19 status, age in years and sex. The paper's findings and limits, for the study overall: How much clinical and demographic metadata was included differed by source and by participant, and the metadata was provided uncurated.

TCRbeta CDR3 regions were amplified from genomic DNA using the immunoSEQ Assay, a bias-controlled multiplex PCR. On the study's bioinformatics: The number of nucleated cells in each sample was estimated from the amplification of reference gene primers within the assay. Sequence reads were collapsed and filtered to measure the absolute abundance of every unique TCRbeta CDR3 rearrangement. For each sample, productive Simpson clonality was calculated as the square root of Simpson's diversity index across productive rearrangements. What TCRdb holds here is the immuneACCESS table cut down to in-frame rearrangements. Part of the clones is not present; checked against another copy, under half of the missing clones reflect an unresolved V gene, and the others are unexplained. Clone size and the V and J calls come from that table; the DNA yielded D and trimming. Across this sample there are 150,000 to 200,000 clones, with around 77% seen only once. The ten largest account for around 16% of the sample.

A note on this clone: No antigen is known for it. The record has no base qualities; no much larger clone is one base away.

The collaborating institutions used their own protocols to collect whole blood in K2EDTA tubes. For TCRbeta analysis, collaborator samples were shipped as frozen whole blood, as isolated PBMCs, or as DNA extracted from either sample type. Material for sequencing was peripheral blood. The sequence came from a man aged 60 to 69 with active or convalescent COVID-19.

In nucleotide form, the sequence is TGTGCCACCTCATCGGGGGGGAACTATGGCTACACCTTC. This encodes CATSSGGNYGYTF. The V and J segments used are TRBV24-1 and TRBJ1-2; the D gene is possibly TRBD1, with 5 bases matching. CDR1 and CDR2 (KGHDR, SFDVKD) derive from the germline V gene. The CDR3 goes from the cysteine to the phenylalanine over 13 residues. Only the CDR3 part of the read is kept: 39 bases, read in frame from the first base. V and J are truncated by 9 bases and 2 bases respectively, leaving an intervening sequence of 12 bases.